This is a list of T cell receptor beta chains from one sample in a study of control samples from healthy donors and cancer patients. Measured with immunoSEQ multiplex PCR; TCRdb has only the in-frame clones, and not every one. The profile shows about 83,000 clones, 91% of them singletons. Sequences were obtained from blood. The source of these receptors is a man between 45 and 60 years old in good health. The CDR3 runs from the conserved cysteine through the conserved F or W. The D gene is left open where the match is weak. Rows give clone size only sometimes, using once, few, many, or a class for an expanded clone.

clone_size | j_call | v_call | d_call | cdr3_nt | cdr3_aa
few | TRBJ2-1 | TRBV18 | TRBD2 | TGTGCCAGCCATGGACTAGCGGGGAACAATGAGCAGTTCTTC | CASHGLAGNNEQFF
NA | TRBJ2-3 | TRBV27 | NA | TGTGCCAGCAGTTGGGCAATACGGGATACGCAGTATTTT | CASSWAIRDTQYF
NA | TRBJ1-2 | TRBV10-3 | NA | TGTGCCATCAGTGAGGCTACTAACTATGGCTACACCTTC | CAISEATNYGYTF
NA | TRBJ2-1 | TRBV5-1 | TRBD2 | TGCGCCAGCAGTTCAGGACTAGCGGGGCGACAATACAATGAGCAGTTCTTC | CASSSGLAGRQYNEQFF
NA | TRBJ2-3 | TRBV2 | NA | TGTGCCAGCGAGCCCATCCGCACAGATACGCAGTATTTT | CASEPIRTDTQYF
few | TRBJ1-2 | TRBV6-1 | TRBD1 | TGTGCCAGCAGTGAAGACACAGGGGGCAGGATTGGCTACACCTTC | CASSEDTGGRIGYTF
NA | TRBJ2-3 | TRBV11-3 | TRBD2 | TGTGCCAGCAGCCCCCCCCGGACTAGTGTTGAAGCAGATACGCAGTATTTT | CASSPPRTSVEADTQYF
NA | TRBJ2-1 | TRBV7-2 | TRBD2 | TGTGCCAGCAGCTTATCTGGGACTAGGGTCAATGAGCAGTTCTTC | CASSLSGTRVNEQFF
NA | TRBJ2-7 | TRBV18 | NA | TGTGCCAGCTCACCCCTGGGTCCTACGTACGAGCAGTACTTC | CASSPLGPTYEQYF
NA | TRBJ2-2 | TRBV6-6 | NA | TGTGCCAGCAGGAGGGGAACCGGGGAGCTGTTTTTT | CASRRGTGELFF
NA | TRBJ1-1 | TRBV30 | TRBD1 | TGTGCCTGGAGTGCGGACAGGTTCTTGACTGAAGCTTTCTTT | CAWSADRFLTEAFF
NA | TRBJ2-7 | TRBV7-2 | TRBD1 | TGTGCCAGCAGCTTCGACAGGGGGTCCTACGAGCAGTACTTC | CASSFDRGSYEQYF
NA | TRBJ2-7 | TRBV2 | TRBD1 | TGTGCCAGCTCAGGGACAGGACGACCCTACGAGCAGTACTTC | CASSGTGRPYEQYF
NA | TRBJ1-1 | TRBV4-1 | NA | TGCGCCAGCAGCCAAGTAACAGCCGATGAAGCTTTCTTT | CASSQVTADEAFF
NA | TRBJ1-6 | TRBV6-2/TRBV6-3 | NA | TGTGCCAGCAGTTACGGGGCAGTTGCGTCACCCCTCCACTTT | CASSYGAVASPLHF
few | TRBJ1-1 | TRBV12-3/TRBV12-4 | NA | TGTGCCAGCAGCCGAACAGGGAACACTGAAGCTTTCTTT | CASSRTGNTEAFF
NA | TRBJ1-4 | TRBV19 | NA | TGTGCCAGTAATTTCGGGATGGATGAAAAACTGTTTTTT | CASNFGMDEKLFF
once | TRBJ1-5 | TRBV6-5 | NA | TGTGCCAGCTCAACGCTTTATAGCAATCAGCCCCAGCATTTT | CASSTLYSNQPQHF
NA | TRBJ1-5 | TRBV14 | NA | TGTGCCAGCAGCCCGCCCGGTGCTGTAGGGCCCCAGCATTTT | CASSPPGAVGPQHF
NA | TRBJ1-2 | TRBV6-5 | NA | TGTGCCAGCAGTTTCTCCGGGACAAGTCACTATGGCTACACCTTC | CASSFSGTSHYGYTF
NA | TRBJ1-1 | TRBV18 | TRBD1 | TGTGCCAGCTCACCACAGGGACAGAGCAACACTGAAGCTTTCTTT | CASSPQGQSNTEAFF
NA | TRBJ2-7 | TRBV6-5 | NA | TGTGCCAGCAGTTACATGCGGAGTGGGGAAACGGACGAGCAGTACTTC | CASSYMRSGETDEQYF
NA | TRBJ1-4 | TRBV5-1 | NA | TGCGCCAGCAGCTCGATCCAGGGAGTCGGAGATGGAAAACTGTTTTTT | CASSSIQGVGDGKLFF
NA | TRBJ1-5 | TRBV7-2 | TRBD1 | TGTGCCAGCAGCCATGGACAGGAGAATCAGCCCCAGCATTTT | CASSHGQENQPQHF
NA | TRBJ1-1 | TRBV5-1 | NA | TGCGCCAGCACCTTGTTGGGTGAAGCTTTCTTT | CASTLLGEAFF
once | TRBJ1-1 | TRBV7-9 | NA | TGTGCCAGCAGCGTGGCGAATGAAGCTTTCTTT | CASSVANEAFF
NA | TRBJ2-2 | TRBV2 | NA | TGTGCCAGCAGTGAACGAATTTACACCGGGGAGCTGTTTTTT | CASSERIYTGELFF
NA | TRBJ1-5 | TRBV24-1 | TRBD1 | TGTGCCACCCTACAGGGGATCAGCAATCAGCCCCAGCATTTT | CATLQGISNQPQHF
once | TRBJ1-1 | TRBV6-5 | NA | TGTGCCAGCAGTTACTCCCGGTTCACTGAAGCTTTCTTT | CASSYSRFTEAFF
NA | TRBJ2-2 | TRBV7-9 | NA | TGTGCCAGCAGCCCGGGCGGGCTAACCGGGGAGCTGTTTTTT | CASSPGGLTGELFF
NA | TRBJ1-1 | TRBV19 | TRBD1 | TGTGCCAGTAGTCCCGGACAGGGTCGGGAGGACACTGAAGCTTTCTTT | CASSPGQGREDTEAFF
once | TRBJ2-5 | TRBV6-6 | NA | TGTGCCAGCAGTTACCCGAGGGGGGGGCCGAAAGAGACCCAGTACTTC | CASSYPRGGPKETQYF
once | TRBJ1-5 | TRBV2 | TRBD1 | TGTGCCAGCAGCATTTCCGGGACAGGGTTTCAGCCCCAGCATTTT | CASSISGTGFQPQHF
NA | TRBJ1-2 | TRBV6-5 | NA | TGTGCCTGTGGGAGGGGCGATATCTATGGCTACACCTTC | CACGRGDIYGYTF
NA | TRBJ1-3 | TRBV29-1 | NA | TGCAGCGCTACACAACTGGGGGGAAACACCATATATTTT | CSATQLGGNTIYF
NA | TRBJ1-2 | TRBV19 | TRBD1 | TGTGCCAGTAGTATTAATGCGGGACAGGGCGCTAACTATGGCTACACCTTC | CASSINAGQGANYGYTF
NA | TRBJ2-5 | TRBV11-1 | NA | TGTGCCAGCAGCTTAGTTGGCGGCACGAGGGAGACCCAGTACTTC | CASSLVGGTRETQYF
NA | TRBJ2-3 | TRBV7-2 | NA | TGTGCCAGCAGCTTAGGGGTAACAGATACGCAGTATTTT | CASSLGVTDTQYF
NA | TRBJ2-5 | TRBV5-1 | NA | TGCGCCAGCAGCCCAAGAGGGACCTCTCTAGGGGAGACCCAGTACTTC | CASSPRGTSLGETQYF
NA | TRBJ1-2 | TRBV7-2 | NA | TGTGCCAGCAGCTTAGCCTCCGGGACAAACTATGGCTACACCTTC | CASSLASGTNYGYTF
NA | TRBJ1-3 | TRBV2 | TRBD1 | TGTGCCAGCGGAGGGACAGCCGCCTCTGGAAACACCATATATTTT | CASGGTAASGNTIYF
NA | TRBJ2-2 | TRBV27 | NA | TGTGCCAGCAGTTTAAAAGCCTACGCGAACACCGGGGAGCTGTTTTTT | CASSLKAYANTGELFF